This T cell receptor (beta chain) emerged from a study of graft-versus-host responses after intestinal transplantation. The CDR3 has 15 residues. The V gene end was trimmed by 5 bases and the J gene end by 8 bases; junction bases not matched to a gene: 8. CDR1 and CDR2 from the germline V gene are SGHVS and FNYEAQ. In this sample, this clone turned up once. What it recognizes is unknown. The table came from immunoSEQ multiplex PCR; TCRdb's copy has only in-frame clones and leaves some out. The data hold more than 65,000 clones, with 85% to 90% observed a single time. Sequences were derived from unstimulated CD4+ T cells sorted from spleen or lymph node cells, sampled before intestinal transplant. The rearrangement joins TRBV7-6 to TRBJ2-1; 11 nucleotides align to TRBD2. The TCR comes from a human donor who received an intestinal transplant. CDR3 amino acids: CASSLGTSGGDEQFF. For the CDR3, the DNA is TGTGCCAGCAGCCTCGGGACTAGCGGCGGAGATGAGCAGTTCTTC.